This TCR beta chain originates from a study of blood T cells in healthy people across ages. Regarding the study as a whole: With age, beta diversity per million T cells declined roughly linearly, significantly by 35 to 40.

Trimming pared 3 bases from V and 6 bases from J, leaving 10 bases between. Germline V gives CDR1 SQVTM, CDR2 ANQGSEA. The CDR3 is 12 amino acids. This clonotype was seen a handful of times. The antigen remains unidentified. Healthy Caucasians from Russia aged about 6 to 100 served as donors. PCR was performed a second time for about 7 to 11 cycles using a sample-barcoded 5' primer and a J-beta primer mix. Through a template-switch adaptor with 12 random nucleotides, each cDNA molecule received a tag. TCRdb recomputed calls from the 5' RACE reads with MiXCR, one row per CDR3 protein. The sample includes about 1.4 million distinct CDR3 sequences, approximately 59% seen only once; the top ten take 5% to 7%.

What was sequenced was blood. The chain is built from TRBV29-1 and TRBJ2-3; D assignment may be TRBD1 or TRBD2 (5 bases each). This sequence was found in a man between 18 and 35 years old in good health. CDR3 sequence: CSVERGLDTQYF. Here the CDR3 DNA reads TGCAGCGTTGAGAGGGGATTGGATACGCAGTATTTT.